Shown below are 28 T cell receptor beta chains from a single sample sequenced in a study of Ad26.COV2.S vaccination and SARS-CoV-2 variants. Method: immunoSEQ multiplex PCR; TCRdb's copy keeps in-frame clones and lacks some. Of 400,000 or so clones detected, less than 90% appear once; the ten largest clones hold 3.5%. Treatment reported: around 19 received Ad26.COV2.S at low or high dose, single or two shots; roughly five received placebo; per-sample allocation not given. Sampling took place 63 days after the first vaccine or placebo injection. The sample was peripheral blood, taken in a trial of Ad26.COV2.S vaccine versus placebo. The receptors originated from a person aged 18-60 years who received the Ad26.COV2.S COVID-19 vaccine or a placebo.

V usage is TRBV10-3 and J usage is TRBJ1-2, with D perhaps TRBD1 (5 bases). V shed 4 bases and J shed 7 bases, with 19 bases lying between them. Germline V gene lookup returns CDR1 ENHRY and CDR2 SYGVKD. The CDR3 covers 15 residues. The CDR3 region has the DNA TGTGCCATCAGTGGAGGGCCGGTAGGGGCGAGTGGCTACACCTTC. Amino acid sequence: CAISGGPVGASGYTF.

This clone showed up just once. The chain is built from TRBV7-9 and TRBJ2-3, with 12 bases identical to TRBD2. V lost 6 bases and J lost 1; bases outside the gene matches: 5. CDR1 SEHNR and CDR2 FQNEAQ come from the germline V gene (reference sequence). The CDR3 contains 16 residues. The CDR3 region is CASRKGTSGRTDTQYF. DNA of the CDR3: TGTGCCAGCAGAAAGGGGACTAGCGGGCGCACAGATACGCAGTATTTT. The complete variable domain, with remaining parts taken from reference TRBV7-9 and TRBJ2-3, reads DTGVSQNPRHKITKRGQNVTFRCDPISEHNRLYWYRQTLGQGPEFLTYFQNEAQLEKSRLLSDRFSAERPKGSFSTLEIQRTEQGDSAMYLCASRKGTSGRTDTQYFGPGTRLTVL.

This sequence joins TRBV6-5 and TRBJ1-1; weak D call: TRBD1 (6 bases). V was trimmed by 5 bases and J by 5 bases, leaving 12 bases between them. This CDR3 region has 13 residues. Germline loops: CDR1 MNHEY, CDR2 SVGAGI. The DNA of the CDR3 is TGTGCCAGCAGTCTCGGGGGGCGGACTGAAGCTTTCTTT. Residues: CASSLGGRTEAFF.

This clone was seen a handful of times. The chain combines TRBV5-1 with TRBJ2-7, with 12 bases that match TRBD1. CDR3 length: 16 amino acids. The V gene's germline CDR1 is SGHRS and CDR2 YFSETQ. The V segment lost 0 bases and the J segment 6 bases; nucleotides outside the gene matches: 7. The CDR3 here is CASSLAPGTGGPEQYF. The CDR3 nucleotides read TGCGCCAGCAGCTTGGCCCCCGGGACAGGGGGCCCCGAGCAGTACTTC.

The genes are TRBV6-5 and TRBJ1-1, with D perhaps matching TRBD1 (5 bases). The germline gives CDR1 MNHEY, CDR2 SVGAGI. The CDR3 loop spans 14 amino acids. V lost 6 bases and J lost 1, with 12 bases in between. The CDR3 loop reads CASRVADRNTEAFF. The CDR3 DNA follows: TGTGCCAGCAGGGTAGCCGACAGGAACACTGAAGCTTTCTTT.

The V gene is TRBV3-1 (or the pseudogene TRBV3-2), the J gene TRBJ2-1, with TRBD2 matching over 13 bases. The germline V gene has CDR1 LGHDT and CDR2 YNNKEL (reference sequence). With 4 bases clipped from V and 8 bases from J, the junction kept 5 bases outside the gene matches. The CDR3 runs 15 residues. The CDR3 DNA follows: TGTGCCAGCAGCCTGGGGACTAGCGGGGTCGATGAGCAGTTCTTC. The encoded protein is CASSLGTSGVDEQFF.

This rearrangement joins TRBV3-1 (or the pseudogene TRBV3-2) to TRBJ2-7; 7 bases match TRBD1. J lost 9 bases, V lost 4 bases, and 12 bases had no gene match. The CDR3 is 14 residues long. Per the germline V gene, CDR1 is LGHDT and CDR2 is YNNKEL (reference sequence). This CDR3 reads CASSLRSETGSQYF. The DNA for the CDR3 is TGTGCCAGCAGCCTCCGATCTGAGACAGGGTCGCAGTACTTC.

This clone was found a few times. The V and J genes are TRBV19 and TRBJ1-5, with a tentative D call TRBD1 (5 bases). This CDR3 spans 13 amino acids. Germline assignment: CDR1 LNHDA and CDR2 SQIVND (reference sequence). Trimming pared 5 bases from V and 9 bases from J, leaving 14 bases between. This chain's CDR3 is CASSSTWGRPQHF. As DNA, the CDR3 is TGTGCCAGTAGTTCGACCTGGGGGAGGCCCCAGCATTTT.

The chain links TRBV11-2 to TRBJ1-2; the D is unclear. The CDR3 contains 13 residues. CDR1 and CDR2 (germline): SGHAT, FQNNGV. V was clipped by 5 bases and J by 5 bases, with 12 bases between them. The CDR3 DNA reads TGTGCCAGCAGCCGGACGGAAGAATATGGCTACACCTTC. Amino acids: CASSRTEEYGYTF.

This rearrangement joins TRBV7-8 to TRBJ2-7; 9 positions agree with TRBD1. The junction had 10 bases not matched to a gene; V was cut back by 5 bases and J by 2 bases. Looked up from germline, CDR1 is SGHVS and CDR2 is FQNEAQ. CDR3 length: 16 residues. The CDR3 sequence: CASSLPLGQGTYEQYF. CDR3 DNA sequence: TGTGCCAGCAGCCTGCCTCTCGGACAGGGGACCTACGAGCAGTACTTC.

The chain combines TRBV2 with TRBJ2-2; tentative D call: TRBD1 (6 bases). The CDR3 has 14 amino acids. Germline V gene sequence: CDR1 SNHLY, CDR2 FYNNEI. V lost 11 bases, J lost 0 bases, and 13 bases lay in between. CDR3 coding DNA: TGTGCCGGAAATGGACAGTCGAACACCGGGGAGCTGTTTTTT. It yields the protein CAGNGQSNTGELFF.

CDR3 residues: CASSWNEQFF. The CDR3 DNA sequence: TGTGCCAGCAGCTGGAATGAGCAGTTCTTC. This chain links TRBV2 with TRBJ2-1, with D unresolved. CDR3 size: 10 residues. In germline, CDR1 is SNHLY, CDR2 FYNNEI. V lost 6 bases, J lost 7 bases, and 4 bases lay in between.

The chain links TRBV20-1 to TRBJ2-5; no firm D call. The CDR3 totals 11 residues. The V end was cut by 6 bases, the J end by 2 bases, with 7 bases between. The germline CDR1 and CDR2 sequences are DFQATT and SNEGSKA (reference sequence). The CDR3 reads CSASHQETQYF. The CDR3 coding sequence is TGCAGTGCCTCCCATCAAGAGACCCAGTACTTC.

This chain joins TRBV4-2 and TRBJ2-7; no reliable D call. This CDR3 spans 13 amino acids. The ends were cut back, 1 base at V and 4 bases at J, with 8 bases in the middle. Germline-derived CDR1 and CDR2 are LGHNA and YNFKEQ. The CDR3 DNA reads TGTGCCAGCAGCCAAGTTGATGGGTACGAGCAGTACTTC. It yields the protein CASSQVDGYEQYF.

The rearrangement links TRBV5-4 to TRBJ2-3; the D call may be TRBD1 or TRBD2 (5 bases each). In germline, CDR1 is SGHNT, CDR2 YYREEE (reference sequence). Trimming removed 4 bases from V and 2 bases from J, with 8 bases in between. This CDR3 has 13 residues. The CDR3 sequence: CASSGGPTDTQYF. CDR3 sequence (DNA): TGTGCCAGCAGCGGGGGACCCACAGATACGCAGTATTTT.

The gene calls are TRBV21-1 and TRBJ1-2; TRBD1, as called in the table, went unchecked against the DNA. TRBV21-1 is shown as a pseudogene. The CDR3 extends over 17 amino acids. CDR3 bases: TGTGCCAGCAGCAATCGCGCAGGCGTGGGGCTGCTCTCTGGCTACACCTTC. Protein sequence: CASSNRAGVGLLSGYTF.

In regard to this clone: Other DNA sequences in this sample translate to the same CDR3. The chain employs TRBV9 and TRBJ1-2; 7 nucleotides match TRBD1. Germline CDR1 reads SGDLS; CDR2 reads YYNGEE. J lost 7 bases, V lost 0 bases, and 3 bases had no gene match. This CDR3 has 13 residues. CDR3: CASSVGQGGGYTF. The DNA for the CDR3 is TGTGCCAGCAGCGTAGGGCAGGGGGGTGGCTACACCTTC.

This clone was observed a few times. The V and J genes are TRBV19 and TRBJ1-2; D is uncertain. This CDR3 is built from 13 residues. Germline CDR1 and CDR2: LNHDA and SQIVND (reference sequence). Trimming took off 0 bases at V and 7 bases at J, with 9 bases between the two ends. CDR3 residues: CASSIDVRVGYTF. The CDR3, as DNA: TGTGCCAGTAGTATAGATGTAAGGGTTGGCTACACCTTC.

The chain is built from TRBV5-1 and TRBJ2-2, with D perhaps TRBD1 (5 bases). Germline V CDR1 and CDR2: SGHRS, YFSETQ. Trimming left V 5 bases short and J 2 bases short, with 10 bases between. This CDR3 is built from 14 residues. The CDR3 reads CASRLDSNTGELFF. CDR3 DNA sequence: TGCGCCAGCAGGTTAGACAGTAACACCGGGGAGCTGTTTTTT.

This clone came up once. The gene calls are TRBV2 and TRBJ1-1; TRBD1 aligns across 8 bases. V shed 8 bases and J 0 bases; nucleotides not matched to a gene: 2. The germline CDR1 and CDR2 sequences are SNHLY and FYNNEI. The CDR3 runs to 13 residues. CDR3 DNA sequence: TGTGCCAGCGGACAGGGTTTGAACACTGAAGCTTTCTTT. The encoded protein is CASGQGLNTEAFF.

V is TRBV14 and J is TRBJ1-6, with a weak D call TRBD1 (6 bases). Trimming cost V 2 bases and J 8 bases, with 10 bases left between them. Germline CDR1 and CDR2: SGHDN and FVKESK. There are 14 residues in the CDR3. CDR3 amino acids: CASSQRTEDSPLHF. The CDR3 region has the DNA TGTGCCAGCAGCCAAAGGACAGAGGATTCACCCCTCCACTTT.

The CDR3 here is CASSLSGGPGETQYF. CDR3 nucleotides: TGCGCCAGCAGCTTAAGCGGGGGGCCGGGGGAGACCCAGTACTTC. The chain employs TRBV5-1 and TRBJ2-5, with 9 bases fitting TRBD2. V lost 2 bases, J lost 5 bases, and 7 bases stayed unmatched. Germline loops: CDR1 SGHRS, CDR2 YFSETQ. CDR3 length: 15 residues. Complete variable domain (other parts from reference TRBV5-1 and TRBJ2-5): KAGVTQTPRYLIKTRGQQVTLSCSPISGHRSVSWYQQTPGQGLQFLFEYFSETQRNKGNFPGRFSGRQFSNSRSEMNVSTLELGDSALYLCASSLSGGPGETQYFGPGTRLLVL.

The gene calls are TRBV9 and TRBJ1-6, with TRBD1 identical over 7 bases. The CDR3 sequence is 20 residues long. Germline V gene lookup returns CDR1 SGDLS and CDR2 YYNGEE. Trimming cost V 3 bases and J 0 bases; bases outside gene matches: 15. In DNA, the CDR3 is TGTGCCAGCAGCGCCGGGGACAGTAAGATAGGCAGCTCCTATAATTCACCCCTCCACTTT. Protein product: CASSAGDSKIGSSYNSPLHF.

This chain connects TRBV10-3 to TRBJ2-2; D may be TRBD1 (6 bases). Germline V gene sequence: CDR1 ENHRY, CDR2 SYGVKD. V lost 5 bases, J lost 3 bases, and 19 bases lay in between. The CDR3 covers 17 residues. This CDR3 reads CAISQRNREDDTGELFF. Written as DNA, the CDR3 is TGTGCCATCAGTCAAAGGAACAGGGAAGATGACACCGGGGAGCTGTTTTTT.

The DNA for the CDR3 is TGTGCCAGCAGTTACTTCGGGGGGACTCAGCCCCAGCATTTT. It yields the protein CASSYFGGTQPQHF. The chain recombines TRBV6-5 with TRBJ1-5; the D gene is possibly TRBD1 (5 bases). The germline gives CDR1 MNHEY, CDR2 SVGAGI. The length of the CDR3 is 14 residues. Trimming shortened V by 1 base and J by 6 bases, and 10 bases separated the two germline ends.

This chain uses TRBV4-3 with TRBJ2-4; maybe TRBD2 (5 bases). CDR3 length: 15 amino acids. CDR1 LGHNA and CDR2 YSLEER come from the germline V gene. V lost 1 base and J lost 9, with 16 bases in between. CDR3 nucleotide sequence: TGCGCCAGCAGCCAAGGAATACAGAGACGGGGCATTCAGTACTTC. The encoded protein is CASSQGIQRRGIQYF.

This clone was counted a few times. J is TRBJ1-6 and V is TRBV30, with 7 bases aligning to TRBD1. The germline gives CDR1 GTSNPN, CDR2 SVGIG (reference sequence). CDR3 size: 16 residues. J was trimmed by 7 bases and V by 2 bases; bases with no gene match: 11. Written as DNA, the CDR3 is TGTGCCTGGAGTCGACAGGGACCTCCTCCAAATTCACCCCTCCACTTT. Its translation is CAWSRQGPPPNSPLHF.

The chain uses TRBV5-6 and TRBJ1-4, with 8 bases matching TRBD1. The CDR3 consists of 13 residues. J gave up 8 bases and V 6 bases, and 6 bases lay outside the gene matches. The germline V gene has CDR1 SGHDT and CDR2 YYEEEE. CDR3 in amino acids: CASTADRGEKLFF. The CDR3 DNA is TGTGCCAGCACCGCTGACAGGGGCGAAAAACTGTTTTTT.